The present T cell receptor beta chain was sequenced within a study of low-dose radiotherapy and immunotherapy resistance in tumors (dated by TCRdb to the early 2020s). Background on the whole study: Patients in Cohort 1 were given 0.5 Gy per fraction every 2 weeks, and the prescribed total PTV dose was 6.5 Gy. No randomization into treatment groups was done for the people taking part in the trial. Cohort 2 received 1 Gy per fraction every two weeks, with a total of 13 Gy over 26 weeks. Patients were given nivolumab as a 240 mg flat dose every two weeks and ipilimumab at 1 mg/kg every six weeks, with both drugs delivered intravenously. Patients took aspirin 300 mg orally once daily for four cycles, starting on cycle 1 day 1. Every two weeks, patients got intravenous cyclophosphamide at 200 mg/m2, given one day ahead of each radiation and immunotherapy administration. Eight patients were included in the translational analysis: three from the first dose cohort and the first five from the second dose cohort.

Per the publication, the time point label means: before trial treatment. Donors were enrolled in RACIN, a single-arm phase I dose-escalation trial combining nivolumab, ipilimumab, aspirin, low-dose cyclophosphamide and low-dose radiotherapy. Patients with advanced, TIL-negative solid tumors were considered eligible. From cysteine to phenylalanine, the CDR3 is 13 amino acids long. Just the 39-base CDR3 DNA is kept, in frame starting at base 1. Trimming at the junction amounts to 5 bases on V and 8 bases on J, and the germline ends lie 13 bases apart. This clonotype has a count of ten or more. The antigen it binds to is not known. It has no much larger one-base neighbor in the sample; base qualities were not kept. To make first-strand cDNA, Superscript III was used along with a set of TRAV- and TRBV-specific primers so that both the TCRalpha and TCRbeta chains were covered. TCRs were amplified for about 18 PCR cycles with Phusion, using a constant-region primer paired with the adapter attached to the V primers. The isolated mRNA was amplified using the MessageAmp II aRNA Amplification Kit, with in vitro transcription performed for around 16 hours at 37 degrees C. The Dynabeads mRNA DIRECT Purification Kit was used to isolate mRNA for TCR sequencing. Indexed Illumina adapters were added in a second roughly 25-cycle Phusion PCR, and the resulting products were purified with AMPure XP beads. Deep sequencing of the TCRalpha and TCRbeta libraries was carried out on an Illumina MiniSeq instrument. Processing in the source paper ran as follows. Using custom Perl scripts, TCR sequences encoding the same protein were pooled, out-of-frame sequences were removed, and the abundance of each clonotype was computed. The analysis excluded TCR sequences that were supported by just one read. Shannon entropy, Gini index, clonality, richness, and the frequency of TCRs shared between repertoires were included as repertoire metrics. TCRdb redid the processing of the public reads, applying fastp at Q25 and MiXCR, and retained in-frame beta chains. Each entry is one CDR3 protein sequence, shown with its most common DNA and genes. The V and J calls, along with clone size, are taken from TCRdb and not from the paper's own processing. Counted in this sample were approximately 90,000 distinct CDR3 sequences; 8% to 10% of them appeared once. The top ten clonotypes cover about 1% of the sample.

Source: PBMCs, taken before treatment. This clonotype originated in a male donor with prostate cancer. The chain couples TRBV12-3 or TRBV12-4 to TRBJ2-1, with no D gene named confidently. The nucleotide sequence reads TGTGCCAGCAGTCCCAAAGGGTTCGATGAGCAGTTCTTC. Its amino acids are CASSPKGFDEQFF.